This TCR beta chain appears in the sequencing data of a study of blood T cell repertoires in COVID-19. Overall study context: From the United States, Italy and Spain came samples of acute and convalescent COVID-19. PBMCs, B-cell-depleted T cells, or T cells were the source of the cDNA or gDNA that made up the material.

The CDR3 contains 14 residues. CDR1 and CDR2 (germline): MRHNA, SNTAGT. V shed 3 bases, J shed 9 bases, and the junction held 7 bases outside the gene matches. In the original processing: For nucleated cells, counts were estimated from reference gene primer amplification. Produced via immunoSEQ multiplex PCR; TCRdb's table is partial and in-frame only. V, J and clone size reflect that table, while D and trimming were determined from the DNA. The sample yields 120,000 or so clones, approximately 90% seen once. This clone was seen only once. The TCR sequence derives from a woman of 80 years or more with acute or convalescent COVID-19. This chain connects TRBV6-4 to TRBJ2-4, with TRBD1 matching 8 bases. The sequencing input was peripheral blood. CDR3 nucleotide sequence: TGTGCCAGCAGTGAAACCGGACAGGGAGGCATTCAGTACTTC. Protein product: CASSETGQGGIQYF.